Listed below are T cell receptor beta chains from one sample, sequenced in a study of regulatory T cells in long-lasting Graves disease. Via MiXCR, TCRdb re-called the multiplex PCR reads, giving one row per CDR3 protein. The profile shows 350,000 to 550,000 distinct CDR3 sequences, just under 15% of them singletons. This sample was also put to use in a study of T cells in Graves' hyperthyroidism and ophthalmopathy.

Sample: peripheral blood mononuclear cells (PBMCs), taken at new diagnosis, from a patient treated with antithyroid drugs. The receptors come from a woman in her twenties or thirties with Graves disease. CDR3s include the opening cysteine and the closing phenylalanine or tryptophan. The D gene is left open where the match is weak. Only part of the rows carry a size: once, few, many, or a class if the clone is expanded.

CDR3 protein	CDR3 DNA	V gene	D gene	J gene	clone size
CASSNAAGPRFGGYTF	TGTGCCAGCAGCAATGCCGCGGGACCGAGGTTCGGTGGCTACACCTTC	TRBV13	NA	TRBJ1-2	many
CATAAGANVLTF	TGTGCCACCGCCGCTGGGGCCAACGTCCTGACTTTC	TRBV24-1	NA	TRBJ2-6	few
CASTLSTGTRTYEQYF	TGTGCCAGCACCCTTTCAACCGGGACTAGAACTTACGAGCAGTACTTC	TRBV7-2	TRBD2	TRBJ2-7	many
CASSPPRDYGYTF	TGTGCCAGCTCACCACCGCGGGACTATGGCTACACCTTC	TRBV18	NA	TRBJ1-2	NA
CASTSDRVEAGELFF	TGCGCCAGCACTTCGGACAGGGTTGAGGCCGGGGAGCTGTTTTTT	TRBV5-1	TRBD1	TRBJ2-2	NA
CAWSMVTSGANVLTF	TGTGCCTGGAGTATGGTCACCTCTGGGGCCAACGTCCTGACTTTC	TRBV30	NA	TRBJ2-6	many
CASRPTSGGETQYF	TGTGCCAGCAGACCTACTAGCGGGGGGGAGACCCAGTACTTC	TRBV12-3/TRBV12-4	TRBD2	TRBJ2-5	many
CSVGGLSLYEQYF	TGCAGCGTTGGAGGGCTATCCTTATACGAGCAGTACTTC	TRBV29-1	NA	TRBJ2-7	few
CAISDREDYEQYF	TGTGCCATCAGTGACAGGGAAGACTACGAGCAGTACTTC	TRBV10-3	NA	TRBJ2-7	NA
CASSLVGSGNTIYF	TGTGCCAGCAGCTTAGTTGGCTCTGGAAACACCATATATTTT	TRBV7-8	NA	TRBJ1-3	many
CASVRAGSTEAFF	TGTGCTAGTGTTCGAGCAGGGTCCACTGAAGCTTTCTTT	TRBV12-5	NA	TRBJ1-1	many
CASRPLTGSSYEQYF	TGTGCCAGCAGACCCTTGACAGGGAGCTCCTACGAGCAGTACTTC	TRBV27	TRBD1	TRBJ2-7	few
CSVGRSKEKLFF	TGCAGCGTAGGCCGGTCCAAGGAAAAACTGTTTTTT	TRBV29-1	NA	TRBJ1-4	NA
CASSYLEGQAGETQYF	TGTGCCAGCAGTTACCTCGAGGGGCAGGCCGGCGAGACCCAGTACTTC	TRBV6-5	NA	TRBJ2-5	NA
CASSYEGQGRETQYF	TGTGCCAGCAGCTACGAGGGACAGGGGCGGGAGACCCAGTACTTC	TRBV13	TRBD1	TRBJ2-5	many
CSAPGLAGPDEQFF	TGCAGTGCTCCCGGACTAGCGGGACCCGATGAGCAGTTCTTC	TRBV20-1	TRBD2	TRBJ2-1	NA
CSASDGGSGANVLTF	TGCAGTGCTAGTGACGGGGGTTCTGGGGCCAACGTCCTGACTTTC	TRBV20-1	NA	TRBJ2-6	NA
CASSQEKDWRYTDTQYF	TGTGCCAGCAGCCAAGAGAAGGACTGGCGGTACACAGATACGCAGTATTTT	TRBV3-1	NA	TRBJ2-3	many
CASSLTSRVMNTEAFF	TGTGCCAGCAGCTTAACGAGTCGGGTAATGAACACTGAAGCTTTCTTT	TRBV7-3	NA	TRBJ1-1	once
CASSYSQAGPPTEQFF	TGTGCCAGCAGTTACTCGCAGGCGGGACCTCCCACTGAGCAGTTCTTC	TRBV6-5	NA	TRBJ2-1	few
CASSPRTAVSNYGYTF	TGTGCCAGCAGCCCCCGGACGGCGGTTTCTAACTATGGCTACACCTTC	TRBV7-3	NA	TRBJ1-2	NA
CSAKGQVNTEAFF	TGCAGCGCGAAAGGACAGGTAAACACTGAAGCTTTCTTT	TRBV29-1	TRBD1	TRBJ1-1	many
CASSSPSVPYNEQFF	TGCGCCAGCAGCTCGCCTAGCGTGCCCTACAATGAGCAGTTCTTC	TRBV7-9	NA	TRBJ2-1	NA
CASSKTGRTEAFF	TGTGCCAGTAGCAAAACCGGCCGCACTGAAGCTTTCTTT	TRBV19	NA	TRBJ1-1	few
CGTPRGSGNYGYTF	TGTGGCACTCCGCGGGGAAGTGGAAACTATGGCTACACCTTC	TRBV12-3/TRBV12-4	NA	TRBJ1-2	many
CASSPFGGRETLYF	TGTGCCAGCAGCCCCTTCGGGGGCAGGGAGACCCTGTACTTC	TRBV7-9	NA	TRBJ2-5	NA
CASSFRQGADTQYF	TGTGCCAGCAGTTTCCGACAGGGAGCAGATACGCAGTATTTT	TRBV28	TRBD1	TRBJ2-3	many
CATSRDQTVAGESYEQYF	TGTGCCACCAGCAGAGATCAGACGGTAGCGGGGGAGTCCTACGAGCAGTACTTC	TRBV15	TRBD2	TRBJ2-7	many
CASSYSKGPGSNNEQFF	TGTGCCAGCAGTTACTCGAAGGGCCCGGGGAGCAACAATGAGCAGTTCTTC	TRBV6-5	NA	TRBJ2-1	many
CASSPLRTEDSNQPQHF	TGTGCCAGCTCACCACTTAGGACAGAAGATAGCAATCAGCCCCAGCATTTT	TRBV18	NA	TRBJ1-5	few
CASSLGQGGSYEQYF	TGCGCCAGCAGCTTGGGGCAGGGAGGCTCCTACGAGCAGTACTTC	TRBV5-1	NA	TRBJ2-7	many
CACRTGDLLSYEQYF	TGCGCTTGCAGGACAGGGGACCTATTATCCTACGAGCAGTACTTC	TRBV5-1	TRBD1	TRBJ2-7	NA
CASSPEGTSGTYIQYF	TGTGCCAGCAGCCCAGAGGGGACTAGCGGGACTTATATTCAGTACTTC	TRBV9	TRBD2	TRBJ2-4	few
CAWSADWTQTNYGYTF	TGTGCCTGGAGTGCTGATTGGACACAAACTAACTATGGCTACACCTTC	TRBV30	NA	TRBJ1-2	many
CASSPLAGQSSDTQYF	TGTGCCAGCAGCCCACTAGCGGGACAGAGCTCAGATACGCAGTATTTT	TRBV6-4	TRBD2	TRBJ2-3	NA
CASSENGDTEAFF	TGCGCCAGCAGTGAGAACGGAGACACTGAAGCTTTCTTT	TRBV10-1	NA	TRBJ1-1	many
CAIRSGTGAIYEQYF	TGTGCCATCAGATCCGGGACAGGGGCGATCTACGAGCAGTACTTC	TRBV10-3	TRBD1	TRBJ2-7	NA
CASSLESIYGYTF	TGCGCCAGCAGCCTTGAGTCTATCTATGGCTACACCTTC	TRBV5-1	NA	TRBJ1-2	few
CASSRTPSQNYEQYF	TGTGCCAGCAGCCGGACCCCTTCTCAAAACTACGAGCAGTACTTC	TRBV3-1	NA	TRBJ2-7	many
CASGQLNTEAFF	TGTGCTAGTGGACAATTGAACACTGAAGCTTTCTTT	TRBV12-5	NA	TRBJ1-1	many